Shown below are 12 T cell receptor beta chains from a single sample sequenced in a study of T cells in localized non-small cell lung cancer. The repertoire was sequenced with immunoSEQ multiplex PCR; TCRdb's copy has only in-frame clones and lacks some. The profile shows 50,000 to 70,000 clones, approximately 90% of them singletons. Specimen: peripheral blood, collected before any cancer treatment. The receptors here all came from a man aged 40 to 69 with stage I lung adenocarcinoma.

V usage is TRBV7-8 and J usage is TRBJ2-7, with 11 bases aligning to TRBD2. The CDR3 has 19 amino acids. Losses at the gene ends were 2 bases for V and 4 bases for J; bases not matched to a gene: 16. Germline CDR1 is SGHVS and CDR2 is FQNEAQ. CDR3 protein: CASSLFGAGLAGFGYEQYF. CDR3 bases: TGTGCCAGCAGCTTATTCGGTGCAGGACTAGCGGGTTTTGGGTACGAGCAGTACTTC.

The genes are TRBV7-9 and TRBJ2-3; 10 bases align to TRBD2. V trimming: 1 base; J trimming: 5 bases; junction bases outside the gene matches: 12. The CDR3 is 18 residues long. CDR1 is SEHNR and CDR2 is FQNEAQ in the germline V gene (reference sequence). CDR3 sequence: CASSLERIPAGGIDTQYF. The CDR3 DNA reads as TGTGCCAGCAGCTTAGAAAGGATTCCAGCGGGAGGGATAGATACGCAGTATTTT.

The chain employs TRBV7-8 and TRBJ2-5, with TRBD2 matching over 13 bases. The CDR3 covers 16 residues. Germline CDR1 SGHVS, CDR2 FQNEAQ. J lost 5 bases, V lost 5 bases, and 8 bases had no gene match. CDR3 sequence: CASSPRTSGSYETQYF. As DNA, the CDR3 is TGTGCCAGCAGCCCGCGGACTAGCGGGAGTTATGAGACCCAGTACTTC.

This chain links TRBV30 with TRBJ1-2; a possible D gene is TRBD1 (5 bases). Germline V lookup: CDR1 GTSNPN, CDR2 SVGIG (reference sequence). V dropped 4 bases and J dropped 2 bases, with 11 bases sitting between them. This CDR3 contains 13 residues. The CDR3 reads CAWKGLINYGYTF. The CDR3 DNA reads as TGTGCCTGGAAGGGACTGATCAACTATGGCTACACCTTC.

The gene calls are TRBV27 and TRBJ2-1, with 8 positions matching TRBD2. The CDR3 consists of 15 residues. Germline V lookup: CDR1 MNHEY, CDR2 SMNVEV (reference sequence). V shed 6 bases and J 3 bases; nucleotides not matched to a gene: 7. The CDR3 protein is CASSPGTSGYNEQFF. The CDR3 DNA reads TGTGCCAGCAGCCCTGGAACTAGCGGCTACAATGAGCAGTTCTTC.

The chain is built from TRBV28 and TRBJ2-2, with 7 bases fitting TRBD1. Trimming cost V 6 bases and J 3 bases; bases outside gene matches: 13. This CDR3 has 17 amino acids. The V gene's germline CDR1 is MDHEN and CDR2 SYDVKM. DNA for the CDR3: TGTGCCAGCAGCCGACCGCAAGGGGGCGCGGACACCGGGGAGCTGTTTTTT. Its translation: CASSRPQGGADTGELFF.

V and J are TRBV6-4 and TRBJ2-3; 7 nucleotides line up with TRBD1. The ends lost 0 bases at V and 4 bases at J; junction bases unmatched: 1. The CDR3 extends over 14 amino acids. Germline CDR1 MRHNA, CDR2 SNTAGT. The CDR3 DNA is TGTGCCAGCAGTGACTCTACAGGGGCAGATACGCAGTATTTT. This translates into CASSDSTGADTQYF.

The chain is built from TRBV10-3 and TRBJ2-3, with no clear D. Looked up from germline, CDR1 is ENHRY and CDR2 is SYGVKD. The CDR3 loop spans 13 amino acids. V lost 4 bases and J 2 bases, leaving 7 bases between the germline ends. CDR3 DNA sequence: TGTGCCATCAGTGCTAGGGACACAGATACGCAGTATTTT. Translated: CAISARDTDTQYF.

The V gene is TRBV5-1, the J gene TRBJ2-3; 9 nucleotides line up with TRBD2. CDR1 and CDR2 (germline): SGHRS, YFSETQ. V shed 4 bases, J shed 4 bases, and the junction held 4 bases outside the gene matches. The CDR3 runs to 14 residues. CDR3 DNA: TGCGCCAGCAGCATCTTAGCGGGAGCAGATACGCAGTATTTT. This sequence encodes CASSILAGADTQYF.

The J gene is TRBJ2-6, the V gene TRBV7-2; possibly TRBD1 for D (6 bases). Germline V CDR1 and CDR2: SGHTA, FQGNSA. Deletions cut 5 bases from V and 2 bases from J, with 22 bases between. This CDR3 region has 19 residues. CDR3 nucleotide sequence: TGTGCCAGCAGCCGAGGGGTAGGCAGGGGACGAACTGGGGCCAACGTCCTGACTTTC. Protein product: CASSRGVGRGRTGANVLTF.

The chain links TRBV7-2 to TRBJ2-1, with D maybe TRBD1 (6 bases). Germline V lookup: CDR1 SGHTA, CDR2 FQGNSA. V was cut by 4 bases and J by 6 bases, with 13 bases left in between. This CDR3 is built from 14 residues. CDR3 DNA sequence: TGTGCCAGCAGCTCCCTTGGACAGTTCAATGAGCAGTTCTTC. This sequence encodes CASSSLGQFNEQFF. The full variable domain, rest sourced from reference TRBV7-2 and TRBJ2-1, is GAGVSQSPSNKVTEKGKDVELRCDPISGHTALYWYRQSLGQGLEFLIYFQGNSAPDKSGLPSDRFSAERTGGSVSTLTIQRTQQEDSAVYLCASSSLGQFNEQFFGPGTRLTVL.

The chain couples TRBV6-5 to TRBJ2-1; possibly TRBD2 for D (6 bases). CDR3 length: 13 amino acids. Between the trimmed V and J ends, which lost 6 bases and 10 bases, there was a span of 16 bases. Germline loops: CDR1 MNHEY, CDR2 SVGAGI. The CDR3 here is CASSNPGGREQFF. CDR3 sequence (DNA): TGTGCCAGCAGCAACCCCGGGGGACGCGAGCAGTTCTTC.